This TCR beta chain was sequenced for a study of shared clonotypes between healthy human individuals. For the study at large: Three plates were used per donor for CD4 naive, three for CD4 memory, two for CD8 naive and one for CD8 memory. Study-level results: In the sorted subsets, rarefaction showed sequencing was incomplete despite large depth.

In the original processing: Owing to the provision of junction-only sequences devoid of quality scores by immunoSEQ, filtering differed. The assay was immunoSEQ multiplex PCR, and TCRdb's table has in-frame clones only and misses some. That table gives V, J and clone size, and the DNA gave D and trimming. This repertoire shows about 520,000 clones, 95% to 97% found once; its top ten account for approximately 0.06%. Trimming at V came to 6 bases and at J to 1 base, leaving 10 bases not matched to a gene. The CDR3 loop spans 16 amino acids. CDR1 is SNHLY and CDR2 is FYNNEI in the germline V gene. Each donor was a Caucasian adult residing in Nashville, Tennessee. Points on this clone: Its antigen is not known.

This receptor was identified in a woman between 25 and 40 years old in good health. The sequenced sample was naive CD4+ T cells sorted from blood. Subset meaning: CD45RA+ positively selected. The chain joins TRBV2 to TRBJ2-3; 7 nucleotides agree with TRBD2. CDR3 sequence: CASRAGTAGGTDTQYF. CDR3 nucleotides: TGTGCCAGCAGAGCCGGGACCGCGGGGGGCACAGATACGCAGTATTTT. Variable domain in full (rest from reference TRBV2 and TRBJ2-3): EPEVTQTPSHQVTQMGQEVILRCVPISNHLYFYWYRQILGQKVEFLVSFYNNEISEKSEIFDDQFSVERPDGSNFTLKIRSTKLEDSAMYFCASRAGTAGGTDTQYFGPGTRLTVL.